A selection of T cell receptor beta chains follows, all from one sample in a study of blood T cell repertoires in COVID-19. Method: immunoSEQ multiplex PCR; TCRdb's copy keeps in-frame clones and lacks some. In the table there are roughly 250,000 clones, approximately 80% of which are singletons. Sequencing used peripheral blood. The receptors shown here come from a woman of 80 years or more with acute or convalescent COVID-19. The CDR3 runs from the conserved cysteine through the conserved F or W. D genes are given only for firm matches. Not every row has a clone size; where given, it reads once, few, many or a size class.

>TRBJ1-5|-|once|TRBV28
TGTGCCAGCAGGGCGGCAGAGGGTCAGCCCCAGCATTTT
CASRAAEGQPQHF
>TRBJ2-7|-|-|TRBV5-6
TGTGCCAGCAGCTTGGTTCTTGGAGGGACGGGGAAAGGGGCCGGCGAGCAGTACTTC
CASSLVLGGTGKGAGEQYF
>TRBJ2-1|-|-|TRBV14
TGTGCCAGCAGCCAAGATCTTGGCGGGGTGTCGAGTTACAATGAGCAGTTCTTC
CASSQDLGGVSSYNEQFF
>TRBJ2-2|TRBD2|-|TRBV5-1
TGCGCCAGCAGCTTGGCCCTAGCGGGGAACACCGGGGAGCTGTTTTTT
CASSLALAGNTGELFF
>TRBJ2-2|TRBD1|-|TRBV5-1
TGCGCCAGCAGCTGGGACAGCCACCGGGAGCTGTTTTTT
CASSWDSHRELFF
>TRBJ1-5|-|-|TRBV19
TGTGCCAGTAGTATAGGATTTCCAGGGATAATTAGCAATCAGCCCCAGCATTTT
CASSIGFPGIISNQPQHF
>TRBJ1-3|-|-|TRBV5-4
TGTGCCAGCAGCTCCAAACAGGGTCCTGGAAACACCATATATTTT
CASSSKQGPGNTIYF
>TRBJ2-1|TRBD2|-|TRBV9
TGTGCCAGCAGCGTAGATCGCGGGGGCTACAATGAGCAGTTCTTC
CASSVDRGGYNEQFF
>TRBJ2-3|-|once|TRBV7-9
TGTGCCAGCAGCCTAAGGACAGAGTATATCCCAGATACGCAGTATTTT
CASSLRTEYIPDTQYF
>TRBJ2-1|-|-|TRBV2
TGTGCCAGCAGTGAAGCCGGCAGGGTTAATGAGCAGTTCTTC
CASSEAGRVNEQFF